This T cell receptor (beta chain) derives from a study of control samples from healthy donors and cancer patients. Trimming left V 7 bases short and J 0 bases short, with 16 bases between. This CDR3 spans 16 amino acids. Germline V gene sequence: CDR1 KGHSH, CDR2 LQKENI. TCRdb's copy holds only in-frame clones and misses some; the assay was immunoSEQ multiplex PCR. The table records around 150,000 clones, 88% of them present only once. The chain employs TRBV18 and TRBJ2-1, with a weak D call TRBD2 (5 bases). The specimen was blood. The TCR was taken from a man aged 18-30 years in good health. CDR3 protein: CASFHLSGGSYNEQFF. The CDR3 DNA reads TGTGCCAGCTTCCACCTAAGCGGAGGCTCCTACAATGAGCAGTTCTTC.